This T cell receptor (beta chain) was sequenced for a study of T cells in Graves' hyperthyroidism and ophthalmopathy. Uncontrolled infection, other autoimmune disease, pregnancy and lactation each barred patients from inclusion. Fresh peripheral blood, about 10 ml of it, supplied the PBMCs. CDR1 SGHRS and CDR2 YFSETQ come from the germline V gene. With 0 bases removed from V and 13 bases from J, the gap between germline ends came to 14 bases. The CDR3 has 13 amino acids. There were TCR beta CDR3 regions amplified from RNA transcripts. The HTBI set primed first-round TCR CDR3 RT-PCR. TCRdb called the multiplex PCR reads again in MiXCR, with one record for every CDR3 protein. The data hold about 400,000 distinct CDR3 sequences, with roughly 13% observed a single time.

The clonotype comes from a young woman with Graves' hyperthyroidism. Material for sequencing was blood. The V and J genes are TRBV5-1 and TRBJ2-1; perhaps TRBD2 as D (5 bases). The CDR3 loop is CASSLGKGEYQFF. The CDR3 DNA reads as TGCGCCAGCAGCTTGGGTAAGGGAGAGTACCAGTTCTTC.